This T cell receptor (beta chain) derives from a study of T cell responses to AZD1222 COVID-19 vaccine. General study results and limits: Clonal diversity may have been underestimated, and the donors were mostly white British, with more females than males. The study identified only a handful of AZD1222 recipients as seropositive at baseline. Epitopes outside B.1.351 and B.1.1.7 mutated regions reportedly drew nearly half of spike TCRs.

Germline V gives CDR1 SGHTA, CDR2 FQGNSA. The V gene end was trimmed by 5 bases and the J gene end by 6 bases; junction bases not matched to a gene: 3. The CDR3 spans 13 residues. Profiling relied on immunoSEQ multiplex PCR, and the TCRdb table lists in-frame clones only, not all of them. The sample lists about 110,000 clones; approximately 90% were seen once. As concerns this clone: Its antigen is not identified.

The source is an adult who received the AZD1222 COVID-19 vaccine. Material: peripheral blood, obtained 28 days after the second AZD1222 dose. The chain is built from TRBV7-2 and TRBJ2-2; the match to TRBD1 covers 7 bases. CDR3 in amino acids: CASSNRGAGELFF. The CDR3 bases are TGTGCCAGCAGCAACAGGGGTGCCGGGGAGCTGTTTTTT.